These 31 T cell receptor beta chains came from one sample sequenced in a study of CD8+ T cells in alopecia areata. Isolated RNA was reverse transcribed into cDNA used as the sequencing template. The method was immunoSEQ multiplex PCR; TCRdb's version includes in-frame clones alone and lacks a portion of them. The sample consists of about 200,000 clones, about 60% of them appearing once. The specimen was CD4+ T cells sorted from blood, collected at week 0. Receptor source: a human donor with alopecia areata.

The chain has TRBV11-2 and TRBJ2-7, with unresolved D. Between the trimmed V and J ends, which lost 4 bases and 3 bases, there was a span of 4 bases. This CDR3 region has 11 residues. Germline V gene data show CDR1 as SGHAT and CDR2 as FQNNGV. CDR3 loop: CASSSNYEQYF. DNA of the CDR3: TGTGCCAGCAGCTCTAACTACGAGCAGTACTTC.

The rearrangement uses TRBV5-1 and TRBJ2-2, with 11 positions matching TRBD2. The CDR3 has 20 residues. V was clipped by 0 bases and J by 4 bases; unmatched bases: 14. Germline V lookup: CDR1 SGHRS, CDR2 YFSETQ. CDR3 sequence: CASSLESGLAGGHVTGELFF. The CDR3 DNA reads TGCGCCAGCAGCTTGGAAAGCGGGCTAGCGGGGGGTCACGTCACCGGGGAGCTGTTTTTT.

This chain links TRBV4-1 with TRBJ1-4, with D maybe TRBD1 (5 bases). Germline V gene sequence: CDR1 MGHRA, CDR2 YSYEKL. The CDR3 spans 17 residues. The V end was cut by 4 bases, the J end by 0 bases, with 15 bases between. This chain's CDR3 is CASSLTGPRATNEKLFF. The CDR3 coding sequence is TGCGCCAGCAGCCTTACAGGACCCCGCGCAACTAATGAAAAACTGTTTTTT.

The table lists this clone with a few counts. The rearrangement joins TRBV29-1 to TRBJ2-4, with no clear D. The CDR3 spans 15 residues. Germline loops: CDR1 SQVTM, CDR2 ANQGSEA. V lost 6 bases and J lost 0, with 15 bases in between. CDR3 region: CSVNERTSAKNIQYF. The CDR3 region has the DNA TGCAGCGTGAACGAACGGACCTCAGCCAAAAACATTCAGTACTTC.

This clone was picked up a small number of times. The V gene is TRBV29-1, the J gene TRBJ1-2; D is possibly TRBD1 (5 bases). The length of the CDR3 is 11 residues. Germline V gene data show CDR1 as SQVTM and CDR2 as ANQGSEA. The V end was cut by 8 bases, the J end by 2 bases, with 9 bases between. The CDR3 coding sequence is TGCAGCACTCAGGGAAACTATGGCTACACCTTC. It specifies CSTQGNYGYTF.

Here the CDR3 DNA reads TGTGCCAGCAGCCGGACTCCCAGCTCCTACAATGAGCAGTTCTTC. Protein sequence: CASSRTPSSYNEQFF. The chain combines TRBV5-4 with TRBJ2-1, with a weak D call TRBD2 (5 bases). There are 15 residues in the CDR3. The germline V gene encodes CDR1 SGHNT and CDR2 YYREEE (reference sequence). Trimming took 4 bases from V and 0 from J, leaving 11 bases between them. Drawing the rest from reference TRBV5-4 and TRBJ2-1, the complete variable domain is ETGVTQSPTHLIKTRGQQVTLRCSSQSGHNTVSWYQQALGQGPQFIFQYYREEENGRGNFPPRFSGLQFPNYSSELNVNALELDDSALYLCASSRTPSSYNEQFFGPGTRLTVL.

This clone was counted only a few times. This chain links TRBV4-1 with TRBJ1-2, with 9 bases identical to TRBD1. V shed 4 bases and J 4 bases; nucleotides not matched to a gene: 10. Germline lookup yields CDR1 MGHRA and CDR2 YSYEKL. The CDR3 runs 16 residues. CDR3 bases: TGCGCCAGCAGCCGCCTGCCCGGGACAGGGACCTATGGCTACACCTTC. Translated, it gives CASSRLPGTGTYGYTF.

This clone was observed a few times. The chain has TRBV29-1 and TRBJ2-3; D is unresolved. Germline V gives CDR1 SQVTM, CDR2 ANQGSEA. The V and J ends lost 3 bases and 4 bases respectively, with 11 bases between them. CDR3 length: 13 residues. This CDR3 is CSVDSGRSDTQYF. CDR3 nucleotides: TGCAGCGTTGATTCCGGGCGGTCAGATACGCAGTATTTT.

In this sample, this clone turned up many times. This chain links TRBV7-2 with TRBJ2-1, with TRBD2 identical over 13 bases. CDR3 length: 19 residues. Germline-derived CDR1 and CDR2 are SGHTA and FQGNSA. The V and J ends lost 5 bases and 4 bases, in that order; junction bases with no gene match: 14. CDR3 in DNA: TGTGCCAGCAGCCCGACTAGCGGGAGGCCCTTCAAGAGTTACAATGAGCAGTTCTTC. It encodes CASSPTSGRPFKSYNEQFF.

This clone was observed a few times. The rearrangement links TRBV19 to TRBJ1-2, with D maybe TRBD1 (5 bases). V dropped 6 bases and J dropped 0 bases, with 20 bases sitting between them. The CDR3 has 17 residues. CDR1 is LNHDA, CDR2 SQIVND, per germline (reference sequence). The CDR3 DNA reads TGTGCCAGTAGACGATGGACGGACCAGACAGCTAACTATGGCTACACCTTC. Protein sequence: CASRRWTDQTANYGYTF.

The chain employs TRBV9 and TRBJ1-5, with D perhaps TRBD1 (5 bases). The CDR3 length is 15 residues. Trimming stripped 3 bases from V and 1 base from J, with 11 bases between. Germline V gene data show CDR1 as SGDLS and CDR2 as YYNGEE. As DNA, the CDR3 is TGTGCCAGCAGCGCCGGGACCGTGAGCAATCAGCCCCAGCATTTT. Its protein is CASSAGTVSNQPQHF.

The chain couples TRBV30 to TRBJ1-1, with a tentative D call TRBD1 (6 bases). V lost 4 bases and J 0 bases, leaving 9 bases between the germline ends. This CDR3 comprises 13 residues. Germline V gives CDR1 GTSNPN, CDR2 SVGIG (reference sequence). The CDR3: CAWNGQMNTEAFF. CDR3 nucleotides: TGTGCCTGGAACGGACAGATGAACACTGAAGCTTTCTTT.

This clone was counted a few times. This rearrangement joins TRBV7-9 to TRBJ2-7; 7 bases agree with TRBD2. The CDR3 is 14 amino acids. Germline assignment: CDR1 SEHNR and CDR2 FQNEAQ (reference sequence). Unmatched junction bases numbered 4, after V lost 5 bases and J lost 0 bases. This chain's CDR3 is CASSLTSASYEQYF. CDR3 nucleotide sequence: TGTGCCAGCAGCCTCACTAGCGCCTCCTACGAGCAGTACTTC.

CDR3 in DNA: TGCGCCAGCAGCTTGGGCCAGGCCGACACCGGGGAGCTGTTTTTT. It specifies CASSLGQADTGELFF. The genes are TRBV5-1 and TRBJ2-2, with D unclear. Trimming pared 0 bases from V and 3 bases from J, leaving 9 bases between. The V gene's germline CDR1 is SGHRS and CDR2 YFSETQ. The CDR3 is 15 residues long.

This clone was detected only a few times. Written as DNA, the CDR3 is TGTGCCTGGAGTGTACGACAGCTTAATTCACCCCTCCACTTT. This encodes CAWSVRQLNSPLHF. This rearrangement joins TRBV30 to TRBJ1-6; possible D gene TRBD1, 5 bases. The V gene lost 0 bases and the J gene lost 6 bases, with 9 bases spanning the gap. The V gene's germline CDR1 is GTSNPN and CDR2 SVGIG (reference sequence). The CDR3 sequence is 14 residues long.

CDR3 sequence: CASRQTGPEQYF. CDR3 in DNA: TGTGCCAGCAGACAAACAGGGCCTGAGCAGTACTTC. The chain has TRBV2 and TRBJ2-7, with TRBD1 as a possible D gene (6 bases). The germline gives CDR1 SNHLY, CDR2 FYNNEI. V was shortened by 6 bases and J by 7 bases, with 13 bases between the two germline ends. This CDR3 is built from 12 residues.

The J gene is TRBJ1-1, the V gene TRBV6-1, with D perhaps matching TRBD1 (5 bases). Germline CDR1 reads MNHNS; CDR2 reads SASEGT. This CDR3 contains 14 residues. Trimming took off 4 bases at V and 5 bases at J, with 14 bases between the two ends. The CDR3 DNA reads TGTGCCAGCAGTGTGCAGGGAGGAGGAACTGAAGCTTTCTTT. As protein: CASSVQGGGTEAFF.

This clone was counted only a few times. The chain links TRBV29-1 to TRBJ1-1; a possible D gene is TRBD1 (5 bases). This CDR3 is built from 14 residues. Germline values: CDR1 SQVTM, CDR2 ANQGSEA. V lost 6 bases, J lost 5 bases, and 19 bases lay in between. The DNA of the CDR3 is TGCAGCGTGGTACCGGGGACCCGATCAACTGAAGCTTTCTTT. Protein product: CSVVPGTRSTEAFF.

This sequence joins TRBV4-1 and TRBJ2-3, with 7 bases identical to TRBD2. The CDR3 runs to 15 residues. V gave up 3 bases and J gave up 6 bases; unmatched junction bases: 9. Germline CDR1 MGHRA, CDR2 YSYEKL. The CDR3 DNA follows: TGCGCCAGCAGCCAGATTGGGACTAATGTGGATACGCAGTATTTT. It encodes CASSQIGTNVDTQYF.

V usage is TRBV30 and J usage is TRBJ1-2; a possible D gene is TRBD1 (6 bases). The CDR3 has 13 amino acids. Germline values: CDR1 GTSNPN, CDR2 SVGIG (reference sequence). The V and J ends lost 2 bases and 8 bases respectively, with 15 bases between them. CDR3 in amino acids: CAWSPGQSEGYTF. The CDR3 coding sequence is TGTGCCTGGAGTCCTGGACAGTCGGAAGGCTACACCTTC.

Written as DNA, the CDR3 is TGCGCCAGCAGCCAAGCAGCGGGCGTGGATACAGATACGCAGTATTTT. This encodes CASSQAAGVDTDTQYF. The V call is TRBV4-1, the J call TRBJ2-3; possibly TRBD2 for D (6 bases). The CDR3 has 16 amino acids. The germline CDR1 and CDR2 sequences are MGHRA and YSYEKL. The V end lost 1 base, the J end lost 3 bases, and 14 bases lay between the germline ends.

This clone was seen a handful of times. The chain joins TRBV2 to TRBJ1-2; tentatively, D is TRBD1 (6 bases). CDR1 is SNHLY and CDR2 is FYNNEI in the germline V gene. V gave up 7 bases and J gave up 4 bases, with 13 bases separating them. This CDR3 is 13 amino acids long. CDR3 DNA: TGTGCCAGCACTCCGACAGGCGGCTATGGCTACACCTTC. It specifies CASTPTGGYGYTF.

The V call is TRBV19, the J call TRBJ1-6, with a possible D match to TRBD1 (6 bases). CDR3 length: 13 amino acids. The germline CDR1 and CDR2 sequences are LNHDA and SQIVND (reference sequence). The V and J ends lost 8 bases and 10 bases respectively, with 15 bases between them. Written as DNA, the CDR3 is TGTGCCAGTGCTTGGCAGGGGCGGTCACCCCTCCACTTT. Protein: CASAWQGRSPLHF.

J is TRBJ2-1 and V is TRBV6-1; possible D gene TRBD2, 6 bases. The V end lost 2 bases, the J end lost 8 bases, and 16 bases lay between the germline ends. The CDR3 totals 15 residues. The germline V gene encodes CDR1 MNHNS and CDR2 SASEGT. The CDR3 DNA reads TGTGCCAGCAGTGAAATTCTTTACCCGGGGGATGAGCAGTTCTTC. Protein: CASSEILYPGDEQFF.

The genes are TRBV4-2 and TRBJ2-4; D might be TRBD2 (6 bases). The CDR3 runs to 17 residues. The ends were cut back, 0 bases at V and 7 bases at J, with 19 bases in the middle. From germline, CDR1 is LGHNA and CDR2 YNFKEQ. The CDR3 DNA reads as TGTGCCAGCAGCCAAGATCCGGTTGATACGGGGAGGAACATTCAGTACTTC. It codes for CASSQDPVDTGRNIQYF.

This clone was observed a single time. The rearrangement joins TRBV9 to TRBJ2-5; no clear D. V was clipped by 0 bases and J by 3 bases, with 9 bases between them. Per germline, CDR1 SGDLS and CDR2 YYNGEE. There are 14 residues in the CDR3. The CDR3 bases are TGTGCCAGCAGCGTAGGGACCGTAAAAGAGACCCAGTACTTC. Translation gives CASSVGTVKETQYF.

This clone was seen more than once but under ten times. The DNA of the CDR3 is TGTGCCATCAGTGAGTCGAAACATGAGCAGTTCTTC. Translating gives CAISESKHEQFF. The chain combines TRBV10-3 with TRBJ2-1; no clear D. Germline CDR1 is ENHRY and CDR2 is SYGVKD. The ends were cut back, 0 bases at V and 8 bases at J, with 5 bases in the middle. The CDR3 consists of 12 residues.

The chain recombines TRBV6-5 with TRBJ2-1, with 14 bases lining up with TRBD2. Trimming removed 5 bases from V and 10 bases from J; junction bases left unmatched: 7. Germline CDR1 and CDR2: MNHEY and SVGAGI. The CDR3 loop spans 15 amino acids. The DNA of the CDR3 is TGTGCCAGCAGTCATGGGACTAGCGGGAGCAAAGAGCAGTTCTTC. Protein product: CASSHGTSGSKEQFF.

The table lists this clone with a few counts. The J gene is TRBJ1-1, the V gene TRBV4-2; no firm D call. The germline CDR1 and CDR2 sequences are LGHNA and YNFKEQ. V was pared by 0 bases and J by 1 base, with 9 bases between. This CDR3 region has 15 residues. The CDR3 reads CASSQDNKQNTEAFF. The CDR3 bases are TGTGCCAGCAGCCAAGATAACAAACAGAACACTGAAGCTTTCTTT.

This clone was picked up a small number of times. This chain uses TRBV29-1 with TRBJ1-2; TRBD1 is a possible D gene (6 bases). CDR3 length: 14 amino acids. Germline V gene lookup returns CDR1 SQVTM and CDR2 ANQGSEA. The V gene lost 7 bases and the J gene lost 3 bases, with 18 bases spanning the gap. The CDR3: CSDRRQGRYYGYTF. The CDR3 DNA reads as TGCAGCGACCGTCGCCAGGGGCGATACTATGGCTACACCTTC.

In this sample, this clone turned up a few times. This chain links TRBV7-3 with TRBJ2-3; D gene uncertain. CDR1 SGHTA and CDR2 FQGTGA come from the germline V gene. The V end lost 3 bases, the J end lost 4 bases, and 8 bases lay between the germline ends. There are 13 residues in the CDR3. The CDR3 reads CASSFFGADTQYF. The CDR3 bases are TGTGCCAGCAGCTTTTTTGGCGCAGATACGCAGTATTTT.